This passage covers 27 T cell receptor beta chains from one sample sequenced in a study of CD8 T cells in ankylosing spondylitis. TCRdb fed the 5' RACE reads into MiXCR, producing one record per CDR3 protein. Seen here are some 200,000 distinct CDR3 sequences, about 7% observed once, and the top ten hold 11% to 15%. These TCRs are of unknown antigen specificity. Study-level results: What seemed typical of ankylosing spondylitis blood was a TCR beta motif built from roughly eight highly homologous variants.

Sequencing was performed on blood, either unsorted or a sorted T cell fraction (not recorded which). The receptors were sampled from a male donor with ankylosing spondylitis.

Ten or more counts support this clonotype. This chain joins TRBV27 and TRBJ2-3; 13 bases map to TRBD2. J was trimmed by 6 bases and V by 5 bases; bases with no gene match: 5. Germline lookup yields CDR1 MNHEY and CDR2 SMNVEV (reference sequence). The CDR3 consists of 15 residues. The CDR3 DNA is TGTGCCAGCAGTCTCGGGACTAGCGGGAAGGATACGCAGTATTTT. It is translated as CASSLGTSGKDTQYF.

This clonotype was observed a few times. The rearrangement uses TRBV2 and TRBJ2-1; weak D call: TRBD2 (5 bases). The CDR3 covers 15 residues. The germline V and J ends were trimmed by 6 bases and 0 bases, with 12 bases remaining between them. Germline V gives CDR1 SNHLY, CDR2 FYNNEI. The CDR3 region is CASRHDGGSYNEQFF. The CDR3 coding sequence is TGTGCCAGCAGACACGACGGAGGCTCCTACAATGAGCAGTTCTTC.

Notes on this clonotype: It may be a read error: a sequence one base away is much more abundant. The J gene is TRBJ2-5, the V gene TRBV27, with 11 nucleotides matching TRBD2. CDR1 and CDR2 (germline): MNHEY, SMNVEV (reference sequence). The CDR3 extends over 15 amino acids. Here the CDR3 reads CASSPRLAGPEPQYF. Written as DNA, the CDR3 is TGTGCCAGCAGTCCCAGACTAGCGGGACCAGAGCCCCAGTACTTC.

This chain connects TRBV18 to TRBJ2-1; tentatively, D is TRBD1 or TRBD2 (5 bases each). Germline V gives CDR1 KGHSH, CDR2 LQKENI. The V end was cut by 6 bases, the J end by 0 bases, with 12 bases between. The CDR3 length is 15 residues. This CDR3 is CASSSGTVSYNEQFF. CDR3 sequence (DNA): TGTGCCAGCTCGAGTGGGACGGTCTCCTACAATGAGCAGTTCTTC. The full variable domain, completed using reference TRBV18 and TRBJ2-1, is NAGVMQNPRHLVRRRGQEARLRCSPMKGHSHVYWYRQLPEEGLKFMVYLQKENIIDESGMPKERFSAEFPKEGPSILRIQQVVRGDSAAYFCASSSGTVSYNEQFFGPGTRLTVL.

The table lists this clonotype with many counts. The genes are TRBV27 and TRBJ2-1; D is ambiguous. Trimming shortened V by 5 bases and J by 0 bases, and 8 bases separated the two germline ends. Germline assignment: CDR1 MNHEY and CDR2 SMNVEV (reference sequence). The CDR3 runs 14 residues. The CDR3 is CASSLFSSYNEQFF. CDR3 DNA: TGTGCCAGCAGTCTATTCAGCTCCTACAATGAGCAGTTCTTC.

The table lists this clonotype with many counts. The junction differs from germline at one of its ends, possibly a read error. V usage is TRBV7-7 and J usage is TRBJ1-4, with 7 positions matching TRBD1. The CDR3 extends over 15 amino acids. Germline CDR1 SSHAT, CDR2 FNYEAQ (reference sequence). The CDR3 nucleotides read TGTGCTAGCAGCTTACGGACAGGAAAAAATGAAAAACTGTTTTTT. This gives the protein CASSLRTGKNEKLFF.

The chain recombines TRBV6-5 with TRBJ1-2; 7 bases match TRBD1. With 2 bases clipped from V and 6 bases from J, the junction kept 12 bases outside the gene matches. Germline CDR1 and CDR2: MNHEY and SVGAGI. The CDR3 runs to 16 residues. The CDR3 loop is CASSYTRQGGIDGYTF. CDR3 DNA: TGTGCCAGCAGTTACACGCGACAGGGCGGTATTGATGGCTACACCTTC.

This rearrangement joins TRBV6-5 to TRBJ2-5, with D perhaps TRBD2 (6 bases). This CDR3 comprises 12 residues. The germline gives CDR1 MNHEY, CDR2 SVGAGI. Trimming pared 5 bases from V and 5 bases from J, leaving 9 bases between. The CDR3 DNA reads TGTGCCAGCAGTCACACTAGCGAGACCCAGTACTTC. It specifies CASSHTSETQYF.

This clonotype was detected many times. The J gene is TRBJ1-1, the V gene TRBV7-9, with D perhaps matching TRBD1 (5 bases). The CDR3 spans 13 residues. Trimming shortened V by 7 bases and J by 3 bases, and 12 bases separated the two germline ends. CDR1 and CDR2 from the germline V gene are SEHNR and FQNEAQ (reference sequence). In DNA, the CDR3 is TGTGCCAGCACCCCCGGGGGGTACACTGAAGCTTTCTTT. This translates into CASTPGGYTEAFF.

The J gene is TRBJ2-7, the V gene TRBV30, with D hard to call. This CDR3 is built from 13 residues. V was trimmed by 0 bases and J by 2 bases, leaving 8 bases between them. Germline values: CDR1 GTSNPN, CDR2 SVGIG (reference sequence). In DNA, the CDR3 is TGTGCCTGGAGTGTTGGCCAAGCCTACGAGCAGTACTTC. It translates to CAWSVGQAYEQYF.

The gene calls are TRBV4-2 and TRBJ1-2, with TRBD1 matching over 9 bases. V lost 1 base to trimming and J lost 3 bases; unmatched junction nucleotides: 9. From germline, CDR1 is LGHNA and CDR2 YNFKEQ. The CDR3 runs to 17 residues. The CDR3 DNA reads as TGTGCCAGCAGCCAAGGGCTCTCGGACAGGGGCTACTATGGCTACACCTTC. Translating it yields CASSQGLSDRGYYGYTF.

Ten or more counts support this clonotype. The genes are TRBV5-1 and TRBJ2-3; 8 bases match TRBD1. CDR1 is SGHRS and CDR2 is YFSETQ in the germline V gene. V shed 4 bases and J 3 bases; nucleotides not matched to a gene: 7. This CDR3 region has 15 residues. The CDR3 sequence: CASSGQGTETDTQYF. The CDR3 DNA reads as TGCGCCAGCAGCGGACAGGGAACTGAAACAGATACGCAGTATTTT.

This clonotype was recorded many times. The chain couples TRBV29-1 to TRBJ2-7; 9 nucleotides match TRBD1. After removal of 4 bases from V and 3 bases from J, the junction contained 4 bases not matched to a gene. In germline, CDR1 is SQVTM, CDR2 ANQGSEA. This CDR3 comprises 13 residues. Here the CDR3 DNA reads TGCAGCGTTGTCCCGACAGGGGGCTACGAGCAGTACTTC. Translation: CSVVPTGGYEQYF.

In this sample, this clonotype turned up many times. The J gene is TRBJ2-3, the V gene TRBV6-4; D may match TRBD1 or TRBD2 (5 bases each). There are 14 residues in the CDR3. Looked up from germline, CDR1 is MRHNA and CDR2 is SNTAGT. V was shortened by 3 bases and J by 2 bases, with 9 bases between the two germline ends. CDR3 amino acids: CASSEEGITDTQYF. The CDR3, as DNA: TGTGCCAGCAGTGAAGAGGGGATCACAGATACGCAGTATTTT.

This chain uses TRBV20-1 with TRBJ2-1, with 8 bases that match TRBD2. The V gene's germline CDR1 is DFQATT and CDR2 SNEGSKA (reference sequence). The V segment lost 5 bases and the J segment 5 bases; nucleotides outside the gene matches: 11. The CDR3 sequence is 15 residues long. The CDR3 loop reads CSASGGSGVNNEQFF. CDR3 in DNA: TGCAGTGCTTCGGGGGGTAGCGGGGTCAACAATGAGCAGTTCTTC.

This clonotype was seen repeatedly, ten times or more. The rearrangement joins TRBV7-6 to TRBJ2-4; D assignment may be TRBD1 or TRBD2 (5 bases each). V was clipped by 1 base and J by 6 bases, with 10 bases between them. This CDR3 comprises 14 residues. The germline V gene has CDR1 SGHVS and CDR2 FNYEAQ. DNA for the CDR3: TGTGCCAGCAGCTTAGGGGACGAAGGAAACATTCAGTACTTC. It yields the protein CASSLGDEGNIQYF.

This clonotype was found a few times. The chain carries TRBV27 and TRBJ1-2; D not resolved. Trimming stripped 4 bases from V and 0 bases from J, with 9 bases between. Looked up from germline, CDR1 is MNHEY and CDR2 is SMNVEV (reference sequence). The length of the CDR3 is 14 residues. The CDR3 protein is CASSWAGANYGYTF. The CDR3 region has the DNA TGTGCCAGCAGTTGGGCAGGAGCTAACTATGGCTACACCTTC.

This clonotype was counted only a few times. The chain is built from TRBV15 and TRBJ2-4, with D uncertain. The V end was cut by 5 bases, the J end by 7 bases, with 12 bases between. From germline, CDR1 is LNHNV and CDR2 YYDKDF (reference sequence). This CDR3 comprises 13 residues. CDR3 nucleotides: TGTGCCACCAGCTCCCGCTACACGAACATTCAGTACTTC. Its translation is CATSSRYTNIQYF.

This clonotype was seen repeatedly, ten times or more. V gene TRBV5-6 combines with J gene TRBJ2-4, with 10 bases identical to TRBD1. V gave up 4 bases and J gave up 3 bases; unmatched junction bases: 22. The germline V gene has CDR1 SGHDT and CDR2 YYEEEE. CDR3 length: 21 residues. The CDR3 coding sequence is TGTGCCAGCAGCCTAATTCTAAATTTAAGACAGGGGGCGAGAGACAAAAACATTCAGTACTTC. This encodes CASSLILNLRQGARDKNIQYF.

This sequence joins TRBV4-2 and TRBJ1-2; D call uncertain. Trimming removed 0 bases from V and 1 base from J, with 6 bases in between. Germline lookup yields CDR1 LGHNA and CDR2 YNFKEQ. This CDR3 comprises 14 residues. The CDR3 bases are TGTGCCAGCAGCCAAGATCTCAATAACTATGGCTACACCTTC. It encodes CASSQDLNNYGYTF.

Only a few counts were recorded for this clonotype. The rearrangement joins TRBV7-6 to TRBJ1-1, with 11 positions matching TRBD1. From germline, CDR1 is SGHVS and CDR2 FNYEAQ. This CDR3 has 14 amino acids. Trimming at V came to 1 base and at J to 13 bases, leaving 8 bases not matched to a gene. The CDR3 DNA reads TGTGCCAGCAGCTTAGGGAAGGACAGGGGGCGCCGTTTCTTT. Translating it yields CASSLGKDRGRRFF. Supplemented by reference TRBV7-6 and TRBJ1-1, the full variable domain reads GAGVSQSPRYKVTKRGQDVALRCDPISGHVSLYWYRQALGQGPEFLTYFNYEAQQDKSGLPNDRFSAERPEGSISTLTIQRTEQRDSAMYRCASSLGKDRGRRFFGQGTRLTVV.

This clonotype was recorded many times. The CDR3 DNA sequence: TGTGCCAGCAGGATATCTTACGTGACTGAAGCTTTCTTT. It specifies CASRISYVTEAFF. This sequence joins TRBV12-3 or TRBV12-4 and TRBJ1-1; D unresolved. The CDR3 sequence is 13 residues long. Deletions cut 6 bases from V and 5 bases from J, with 13 bases between.

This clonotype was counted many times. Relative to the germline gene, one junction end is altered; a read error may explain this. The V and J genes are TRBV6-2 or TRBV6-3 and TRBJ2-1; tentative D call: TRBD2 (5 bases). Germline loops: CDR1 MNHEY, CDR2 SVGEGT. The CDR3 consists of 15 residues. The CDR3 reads CASSYSRGGGNEQFF. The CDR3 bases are TGTGCCAGCAGCTACTCGAGAGGAGGAGGCAATGAGCAGTTCTTC.

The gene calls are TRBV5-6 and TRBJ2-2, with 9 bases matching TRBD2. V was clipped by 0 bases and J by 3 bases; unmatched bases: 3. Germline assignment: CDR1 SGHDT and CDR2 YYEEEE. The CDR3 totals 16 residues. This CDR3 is CASSLDLAGYTGELFF. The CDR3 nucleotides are TGTGCCAGCAGCTTGGACCTAGCGGGGTACACCGGGGAGCTGTTTTTT.

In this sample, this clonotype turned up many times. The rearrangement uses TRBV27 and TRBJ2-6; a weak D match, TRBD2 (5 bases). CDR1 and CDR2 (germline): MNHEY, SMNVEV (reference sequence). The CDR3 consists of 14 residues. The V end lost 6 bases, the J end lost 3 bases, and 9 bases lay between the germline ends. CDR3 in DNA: TGTGCCAGCAGCCTGGGAGTTGGGGCCAACGTCCTGACTTTC. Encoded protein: CASSLGVGANVLTF.

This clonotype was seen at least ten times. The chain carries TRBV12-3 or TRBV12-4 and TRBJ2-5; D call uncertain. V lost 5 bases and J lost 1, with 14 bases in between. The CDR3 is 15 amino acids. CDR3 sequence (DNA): TGTGCCAGCAGTCCCACACGGGCCAGCCAAGAGACCCAGTACTTC. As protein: CASSPTRASQETQYF.

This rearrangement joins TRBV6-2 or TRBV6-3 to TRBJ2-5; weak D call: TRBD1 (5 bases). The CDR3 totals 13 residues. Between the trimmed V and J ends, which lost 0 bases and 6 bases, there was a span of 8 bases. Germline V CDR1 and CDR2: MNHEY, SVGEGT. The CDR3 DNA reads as TGTGCCAGCAGTTACTCCAGGGTGCAGACCCAGTACTTC. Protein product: CASSYSRVQTQYF.